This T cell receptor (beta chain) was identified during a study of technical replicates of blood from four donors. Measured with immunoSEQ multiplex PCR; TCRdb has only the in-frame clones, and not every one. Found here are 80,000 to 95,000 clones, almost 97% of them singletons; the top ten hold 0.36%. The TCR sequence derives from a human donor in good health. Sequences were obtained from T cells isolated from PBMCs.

The CDR3 region has the DNA TGTGCCACAGGAGCGGTGGGCGACCTCGGGGGGGATGAAGCTTTCTTT. It specifies CATGAVGDLGGDEAFF. The chain joins TRBV25-1 to TRBJ1-1, with D perhaps TRBD1 (5 bases). The V end was cut by 10 bases, the J end by 7 bases, with 28 bases between. Looked up from germline, CDR1 is MGHDK and CDR2 is SYGVNS. The CDR3 consists of 16 residues.